Below are 18 T cell receptor beta chains sequenced from a single sample in a study of blood T cell repertoires in COVID-19. Using immunoSEQ multiplex PCR, the repertoire was profiled, and TCRdb retains in-frame clones only, with some absent. This sample has more than 120,000 clones, with more than 80% found just once. The sample was peripheral blood. These receptors were obtained from a human donor in a cohort sampled during active COVID-19.

The chain combines TRBV6-1 with TRBJ2-7; D is uncertain. V shed 3 bases and J shed 7 bases, with 10 bases lying between them. Germline lookup yields CDR1 MNHNS and CDR2 SASEGT. The CDR3 has 12 residues. In DNA, the CDR3 is TGTGCCAGCAGTGATCCGCTCGGGGAGCAGTACGTC. Encoded protein: CASSDPLGEQYV.

The chain uses TRBV7-9 and TRBJ2-5; the D gene is possibly TRBD2 (5 bases). The germline V gene has CDR1 SEHNR and CDR2 FQNEAQ (reference sequence). The V end lost 5 bases, the J end lost 5 bases, and 9 bases lay between the germline ends. The CDR3 is 12 residues long. The CDR3 loop is CASSRTGETQYF. CDR3 nucleotides: TGTGCCAGCAGCAGGACGGGGGAGACCCAGTACTTC.

The chain links TRBV3-1 (or the pseudogene TRBV3-2) to TRBJ1-5, with no clear D. Looked up from germline, CDR1 is LGHDT and CDR2 is YNNKEL (reference sequence). The V and J ends lost 4 bases and 5 bases respectively, with 12 bases between them. There are 14 residues in the CDR3. CDR3: CASSRNGFDQPQHF. The DNA for the CDR3 is TGTGCCAGCAGCCGTAACGGGTTCGATCAGCCCCAGCATTTT.

This chain uses TRBV5-1 with TRBJ1-2; D gene unclear. Trimming stripped 6 bases from V and 4 bases from J, with 13 bases between. CDR3 length equals 13 residues. Germline loops: CDR1 SGHRS, CDR2 YFSETQ. CDR3 DNA: TGCGCCAGCAATCGGGGAAGTGGCTATGGCTACACCTTC. Translation gives CASNRGSGYGYTF.

The chain links TRBV7-2 to TRBJ1-2; D is undetermined. CDR1 SGHTA and CDR2 FQGNSA come from the germline V gene. V gave up 10 bases and J gave up 4 bases, with 19 bases separating them. CDR3 length equals 14 residues. For the CDR3, the DNA is TGTGCCACCCTCCGCGCGGCGGGGATCTATGGCTACACCTTC. It codes for CATLRAAGIYGYTF.

This clone was detected only a few times. The chain couples TRBV3-1 (or the pseudogene TRBV3-2) to TRBJ2-1; weak D call: TRBD1 (5 bases). Germline V gene sequence: CDR1 LGHDT, CDR2 YNNKEL (reference sequence). The V gene lost 4 bases and the J gene lost 1 base, with 14 bases spanning the gap. The length of the CDR3 is 16 residues. The CDR3 loop reads CASSPPQGRSYNEQFF. CDR3 in DNA: TGTGCCAGCAGCCCACCGCAGGGCCGTTCCTACAATGAGCAGTTCTTC.

The chain joins TRBV27 to TRBJ2-3; 8 positions agree with TRBD1. The CDR3 extends over 15 amino acids. V gave up 3 bases and J gave up 1 base; unmatched junction bases: 3. Germline lookup yields CDR1 MNHEY and CDR2 SMNVEV (reference sequence). The CDR3 coding sequence is TGTGCCAGCAGTTTGTGGACAGGGCGCACAGATACGCAGTATTTT. Translation gives CASSLWTGRTDTQYF.

The V gene is TRBV28, the J gene TRBJ1-1, with a possible D match to TRBD1 (6 bases). CDR1 MDHEN and CDR2 SYDVKM come from the germline V gene. V shed 6 bases and J shed 1 base, with 15 bases lying between them. The CDR3 totals 15 residues. The CDR3 DNA follows: TGTGCCAGCAGGAGATTTGGGGGGGCGAACACTGAAGCTTTCTTT. Translated, it gives CASRRFGGANTEAFF.

This clone was seen only a few times. The chain combines TRBV6-6 with TRBJ2-3; D possibly corresponds to TRBD1 (6 bases). Trimming left V 6 bases short and J 6 bases short, with 22 bases between. CDR3 length: 16 amino acids. The germline V gene has CDR1 MNHNY and CDR2 SVGAGI (reference sequence). The CDR3 bases are TGTGCCAGCAGCAATCCATTGGGGGCCTCCCAGGATACGCAGTATTTT. Translating it yields CASSNPLGASQDTQYF.

This clone was detected only a few times. The V gene is TRBV3-1 (or the pseudogene TRBV3-2), the J gene TRBJ1-2; 10 bases agree with TRBD1. V trimming: 0 bases; J trimming: 4 bases; junction bases outside the gene matches: 23. In germline, CDR1 is LGHDT, CDR2 YNNKEL (reference sequence). The CDR3 has 22 amino acids. CDR3: CASSQDPRSQLGDRGTLYGYTF. CDR3 in DNA: TGTGCCAGCAGCCAAGATCCAAGATCCCAGCTAGGGGACAGGGGCACCCTCTATGGCTACACCTTC.

The gene calls are TRBV27 and TRBJ2-2; D is possibly TRBD1 (6 bases). Trimming took off 5 bases at V and 0 bases at J, with 10 bases between the two ends. The CDR3 totals 15 residues. Germline CDR1 is MNHEY and CDR2 is SMNVEV (reference sequence). The chain's CDR3 is CASSRTATNTGELFF. CDR3 bases: TGTGCCAGCAGTCGGACAGCCACGAACACCGGGGAGCTGTTTTTT.

The chain employs TRBV5-1 and TRBJ2-5, with D perhaps TRBD1 (5 bases). Germline assignment: CDR1 SGHRS and CDR2 YFSETQ. The CDR3 totals 15 residues. V lost 6 bases and J 4 bases, leaving 19 bases between the germline ends. The CDR3 spells CASIKGHGERETQYF. Here the CDR3 DNA reads TGCGCCAGCATAAAGGGGCACGGAGAGCGAGAGACCCAGTACTTC.

This rearrangement joins TRBV29-1 to TRBJ2-7, with 8 bases aligning to TRBD2. J was trimmed by 3 bases and V by 1 base; bases with no gene match: 5. Germline V gene lookup returns CDR1 SQVTM and CDR2 ANQGSEA. The CDR3 runs to 14 residues. The CDR3 region is CSVEVTGGNYEQYF. CDR3 nucleotides: TGCAGCGTTGAAGTGACGGGGGGGAACTACGAGCAGTACTTC.

This clone was seen a single time. The rearrangement links TRBV5-4 to TRBJ2-5; 13 bases are shared with TRBD2. The junction had 5 bases not matched to a gene; V was cut back by 4 bases and J by 2 bases. CDR1 and CDR2 from the germline V gene are SGHNT and YYREEE (reference sequence). The CDR3 length is 16 residues. The CDR3 DNA follows: TGTGCCAGCAGCAGGACTAGCGGGAGAGGGCAAGAGACCCAGTACTTC. Protein sequence: CASSRTSGRGQETQYF.

V gene TRBV7-3 combines with J gene TRBJ2-7; 7 bases are a match to TRBD1. Germline values: CDR1 SGHTA, CDR2 FQGTGA. CDR3 length: 18 residues. J gave up 4 bases and V 2 bases, and 17 bases lay outside the gene matches. The CDR3 coding sequence is TGTGCCAGCAGCTTATTTCTGGGGAACCGGGACAGCCTTTACGAGCAGTACGTC. Translating gives CASSLFLGNRDSLYEQYV.

V and J are TRBV9 and TRBJ2-2, with 12 bases aligning to TRBD2. The trim removed 0 bases at V and 4 bases at J, leaving 13 bases unmatched. The germline gives CDR1 SGDLS, CDR2 YYNGEE. This CDR3 spans 20 amino acids. Written as DNA, the CDR3 is TGTGCCAGCAGCGTAGGGGCCCCTAGCGGGAGGGCCATGAGCACCGGGGAGCTGTTTTTT. It codes for CASSVGAPSGRAMSTGELFF.

V usage is TRBV4-1 and J usage is TRBJ2-7; 10 bases map to TRBD1. Germline assignment: CDR1 MGHRA and CDR2 YSYEKL. V was pared by 4 bases and J by 6 bases, with 6 bases of the junction left unmatched. The CDR3 contains 14 residues. The CDR3 DNA reads as TGCGCCAGCAGCCCGAGACAGGGGGCTGGCGAGCAGTACTTC. It yields the protein CASSPRQGAGEQYF.

This clone was counted a few times. The rearrangement links TRBV27 to TRBJ2-7, with D possibly TRBD2 on 6 matching bases. This CDR3 is built from 13 residues. V was trimmed by 4 bases and J by 4 bases, leaving 11 bases between them. Germline CDR1 MNHEY, CDR2 SMNVEV (reference sequence). The CDR3 protein is CASSSGRLYEQYF. In nucleotides, the CDR3 is TGTGCCAGCAGTTCCGGGAGACTGTACGAGCAGTACTTC.